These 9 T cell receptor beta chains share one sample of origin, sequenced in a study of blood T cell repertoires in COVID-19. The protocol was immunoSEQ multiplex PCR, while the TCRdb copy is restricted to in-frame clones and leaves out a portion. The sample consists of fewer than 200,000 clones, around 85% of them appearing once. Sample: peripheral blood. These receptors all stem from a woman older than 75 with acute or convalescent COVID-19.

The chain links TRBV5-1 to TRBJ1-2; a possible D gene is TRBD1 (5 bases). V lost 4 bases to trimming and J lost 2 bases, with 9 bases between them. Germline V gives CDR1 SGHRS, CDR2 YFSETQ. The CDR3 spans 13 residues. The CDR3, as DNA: TGCGCCAGCAGCGTACAGGAGAACTATGGCTACACCTTC. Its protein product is CASSVQENYGYTF. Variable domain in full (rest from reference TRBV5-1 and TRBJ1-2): KAGVTQTPRYLIKTRGQQVTLSCSPISGHRSVSWYQQTPGQGLQFLFEYFSETQRNKGNFPGRFSGRQFSNSRSEMNVSTLELGDSALYLCASSVQENYGYTFGSGTRLTVV.

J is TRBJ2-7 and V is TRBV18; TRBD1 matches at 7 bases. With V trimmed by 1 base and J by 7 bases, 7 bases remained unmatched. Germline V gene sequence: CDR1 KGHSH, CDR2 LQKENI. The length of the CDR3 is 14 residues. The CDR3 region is CASSPLGRGIEQYF. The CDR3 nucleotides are TGTGCCAGCTCACCACTAGGCAGGGGGATTGAGCAGTACTTC. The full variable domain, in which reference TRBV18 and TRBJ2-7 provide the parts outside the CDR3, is NAGVMQNPRHLVRRRGQEARLRCSPMKGHSHVYWYRQLPEEGLKFMVYLQKENIIDESGMPKERFSAEFPKEGPSILRIQQVVRGDSAAYFCASSPLGRGIEQYFGPGTRLTVT.

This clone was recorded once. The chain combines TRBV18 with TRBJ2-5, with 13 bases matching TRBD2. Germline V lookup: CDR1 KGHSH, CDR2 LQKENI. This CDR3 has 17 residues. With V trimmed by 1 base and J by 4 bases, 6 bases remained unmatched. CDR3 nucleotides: TGTGCCAGCTCACCACGGACTAGCGGGAGCGTTGGAGAGACCCAGTACTTC. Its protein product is CASSPRTSGSVGETQYF.

The CDR3 DNA follows: TGTGCCAGCAGCTTGGGTTTATCGGGGGAATCCATCTACGAGCAGTACTTC. Translated: CASSLGLSGESIYEQYF. The chain employs TRBV5-4 and TRBJ2-7; D possibly corresponds to TRBD2 (6 bases). V lost 0 bases and J lost 3, with 19 bases in between. In germline, CDR1 is SGHNT, CDR2 YYREEE (reference sequence). This CDR3 is 17 amino acids long.

The CDR3 DNA follows: TGTGCCAGCAGCTTAGACACTTACAATGAGCAGTTCTTC. Residues: CASSLDTYNEQFF. V and J are TRBV11-2 and TRBJ2-1; unclear D gene. This CDR3 is 13 amino acids long. Trimming stripped 0 bases from V and 4 bases from J, with 4 bases between. The germline V gene has CDR1 SGHAT and CDR2 FQNNGV.

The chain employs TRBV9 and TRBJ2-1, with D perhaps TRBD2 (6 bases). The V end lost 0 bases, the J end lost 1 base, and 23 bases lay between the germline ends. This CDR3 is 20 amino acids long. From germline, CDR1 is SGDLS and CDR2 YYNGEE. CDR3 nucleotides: TGTGCCAGCAGCGTAGCTTGGAGAAATTCGGGCGGGAAATCCTACAATGAGCAGTTCTTC. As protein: CASSVAWRNSGGKSYNEQFF.

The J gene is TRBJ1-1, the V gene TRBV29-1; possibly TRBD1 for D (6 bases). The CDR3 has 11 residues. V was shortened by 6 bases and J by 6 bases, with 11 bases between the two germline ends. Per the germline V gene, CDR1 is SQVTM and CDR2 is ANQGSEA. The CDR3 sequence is CSVRSGAEAFF. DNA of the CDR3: TGCAGCGTCCGGTCAGGGGCTGAAGCTTTCTTT.

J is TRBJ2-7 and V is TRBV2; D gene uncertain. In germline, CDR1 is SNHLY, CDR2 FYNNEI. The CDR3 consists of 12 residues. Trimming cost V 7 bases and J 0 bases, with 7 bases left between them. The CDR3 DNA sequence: TGTGCCAGCACGGGTAGCTCCTACGAGCAGTACTTC. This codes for CASTGSSYEQYF.

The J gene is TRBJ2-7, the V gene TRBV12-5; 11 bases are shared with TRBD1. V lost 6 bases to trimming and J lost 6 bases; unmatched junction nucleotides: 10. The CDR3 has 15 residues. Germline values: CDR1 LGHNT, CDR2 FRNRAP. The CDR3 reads CASGPGQGARGEQYF. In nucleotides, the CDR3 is TGTGCTAGTGGCCCCGGACAGGGGGCGAGGGGCGAGCAGTACTTC.